The 27 T cell receptor beta chains listed next were all sequenced from one sample in a study of blood T cell repertoires in COVID-19. The table came from immunoSEQ multiplex PCR; TCRdb's copy has only in-frame clones and leaves some out. The sample has some 46,000 clones, 80% to 90% seen once. Sequencing used peripheral blood. Receptors were obtained from a woman of 80 years or more with COVID-19, enrolled during active disease.

This rearrangement joins TRBV7-2 to TRBJ2-4; no clear D. The V gene's germline CDR1 is SGHTA and CDR2 FQGNSA. V was cut by 3 bases and J by 2 bases, with 2 bases left in between. This CDR3 has 12 residues. The CDR3 nucleotides read TGTGCCAGCAGCTTCTCCAAAAACATTCAGTACTTC. Protein: CASSFSKNIQYF.

This chain connects TRBV19 to TRBJ1-5, with D hard to call. CDR1 is LNHDA and CDR2 is SQIVND in the germline V gene (reference sequence). V lost 7 bases, J lost 6 bases, and 16 bases lay in between. The CDR3 length is 14 residues. CDR3 region: CASTIAGSIQPQHF. CDR3 in DNA: TGTGCCAGTACCATAGCGGGGTCGATTCAGCCCCAGCATTTT.

This chain uses TRBV28 with TRBJ2-3; TRBD2 matches 8 bases. The ends lost 6 bases at V and 0 bases at J; junction bases unmatched: 14. Per germline, CDR1 MDHEN and CDR2 SYDVKM. This CDR3 is 18 amino acids long. The CDR3 DNA is TGTGCCAGCAGAGGCTACCTTGGACTAGCAGATAGCACAGATACGCAGTATTTT. Amino acids: CASRGYLGLADSTDTQYF.

The CDR3 DNA reads TGTGCCAGCAGCAAAGACAGGCGGGAGACCCAGTACTTC. Translating it yields CASSKDRRETQYF. The gene calls are TRBV28 and TRBJ2-5; TRBD1 might be the D (6 bases). The V gene lost 6 bases and the J gene lost 5 bases, with 13 bases spanning the gap. The CDR3 spans 13 residues. Germline V lookup: CDR1 MDHEN, CDR2 SYDVKM. Complete variable domain (other parts from reference TRBV28 and TRBJ2-5): DVKVTQSSRYLVKRTGEKVFLECVQDMDHENMFWYRQDPGLGLRLIYFSYDVKMKEKGDIPEGYSVSREKKERFSLILESASTNQTSMYLCASSKDRRETQYFGPGTRLLVL.

This sequence joins TRBV7-2 and TRBJ2-1, with unresolved D. Germline V gives CDR1 SGHTA, CDR2 FQGNSA. Between the trimmed V and J ends, which lost 2 bases and 0 bases, there was a span of 5 bases. CDR3 length equals 14 residues. The CDR3 reads CASSLLFSYNEQFF. CDR3 DNA: TGTGCCAGCAGCTTACTATTCTCCTACAATGAGCAGTTCTTC.

This chain links TRBV7-2 with TRBJ1-2; weak D call: TRBD1 (5 bases). Deletions cut 5 bases from V and 8 bases from J, with 18 bases between. The germline CDR1 and CDR2 sequences are SGHTA and FQGNSA. The length of the CDR3 is 14 residues. CDR3 amino acids: CASSLSRAREGYTF. In DNA, the CDR3 is TGTGCCAGCAGCCTGTCTCGTGCCAGGGAAGGCTACACCTTC. Drawing the rest from reference TRBV7-2 and TRBJ1-2, the complete variable domain is GAGVSQSPSNKVTEKGKDVELRCDPISGHTALYWYRQSLGQGLEFLIYFQGNSAPDKSGLPSDRFSAERTGGSVSTLTIQRTQQEDSAVYLCASSLSRAREGYTFGSGTRLTVV.

CDR3 in DNA: TGCGCCACTAAGATGGACATCGAGAATCAGCCCCAGCATTTT. Translated: CATKMDIENQPQHF. The chain combines TRBV10-2 with TRBJ1-5; maybe TRBD1 (5 bases). The CDR3 totals 14 residues. The germline V gene encodes CDR1 WSHSY and CDR2 SAAADI. Trimming removed 10 bases at V and 4 bases at J, with 17 bases between.

The V and J genes are TRBV18 and TRBJ2-7; D is perhaps TRBD2 (7 bases). The CDR3 extends over 15 amino acids. With 6 bases removed from V and 2 bases from J, the gap between germline ends came to 17 bases. Germline CDR1 reads KGHSH; CDR2 reads LQKENI. The CDR3 DNA sequence: TGTGCCAGCTCCAAGGAGGGGGGGTCTACCTACGAGCAGTACTTC. This encodes CASSKEGGSTYEQYF.

CDR3 DNA: TGTGCCAGCAGCTCCCACGACAGGGAGAATTCACCCCTCCACTTT. It specifies CASSSHDRENSPLHF. V usage is TRBV7-9 and J usage is TRBJ1-6, with TRBD1 matching 7 bases. Per germline, CDR1 SEHNR and CDR2 FQNEAQ (reference sequence). The V and J ends lost 4 bases and 7 bases, in that order; junction bases with no gene match: 7. The CDR3 length is 15 residues.

V usage is TRBV4-2 and J usage is TRBJ1-5, with D maybe TRBD1 (5 bases). Trimming removed 4 bases from V and 2 bases from J, with 18 bases in between. The germline gives CDR1 LGHNA, CDR2 YNFKEQ. The CDR3 runs 17 residues. The CDR3 DNA follows: TGTGCCAGCAGCCCCAACGGGGGTCACACGGGCAATCAGCCCCAGCATTTT. Protein: CASSPNGGHTGNQPQHF.

The rearrangement uses TRBV7-2 and TRBJ1-3; weak D call: TRBD1 (5 bases). The length of the CDR3 is 13 residues. The V end was cut by 7 bases, the J end by 4 bases, with 11 bases between. Germline lookup yields CDR1 SGHTA and CDR2 FQGNSA. CDR3 in DNA: TGTGCCAGCAACCAGGGTTCGGGAAACACCATATATTTT. Amino acids: CASNQGSGNTIYF. Complete variable domain (other parts from reference TRBV7-2 and TRBJ1-3): GAGVSQSPSNKVTEKGKDVELRCDPISGHTALYWYRQSLGQGLEFLIYFQGNSAPDKSGLPSDRFSAERTGGSVSTLTIQRTQQEDSAVYLCASNQGSGNTIYFGEGSWLTVV.

This clone was seen ten or more times. The chain has TRBV5-6 and TRBJ2-7; 8 bases line up with TRBD1. The CDR3 extends over 17 amino acids. CDR1 and CDR2 from the germline V gene are SGHDT and YYEEEE. V lost 3 bases, J lost 2 bases, and 13 bases stayed unmatched. The CDR3 protein is CASSSHRTGRITYEQYF. Written as DNA, the CDR3 is TGTGCCAGCAGCTCCCATCGGACAGGGCGGATTACCTACGAGCAGTACTTC.

The chain combines TRBV5-4 with TRBJ2-7, with 10 bases that match TRBD2. Germline CDR1 reads SGHNT; CDR2 reads YYREEE (reference sequence). Trimming removed 0 bases from V and 0 bases from J; junction bases left unmatched: 6. The CDR3 extends over 17 amino acids. The CDR3 region has the DNA TGTGCCAGCAGCTTGGGGGTTAGCGGGAGGAGCTCCTACGAGCAGTACTTC. Amino acids: CASSLGVSGRSSYEQYF.

The rearrangement uses TRBV7-2 and TRBJ2-2; possible D gene TRBD1, 5 bases. V lost 5 bases, J lost 6 bases, and 10 bases lay in between. The germline CDR1 and CDR2 sequences are SGHTA and FQGNSA. This CDR3 has 13 amino acids. This CDR3 is CASSQQDSGELFF. CDR3 sequence (DNA): TGTGCCAGCAGCCAACAGGATTCCGGGGAGCTGTTTTTT.

The chain uses TRBV7-2 and TRBJ1-3; 9 nucleotides align to TRBD1. Per the germline V gene, CDR1 is SGHTA and CDR2 is FQGNSA. The CDR3 length is 15 residues. J lost 1 base, V lost 4 bases, and 2 bases had no gene match. The CDR3 DNA follows: TGTGCCAGCAGCTACAGGGGGCAATCTGGAAACACCATATATTTT. It yields the protein CASSYRGQSGNTIYF.

J is TRBJ2-7 and V is TRBV6-2 or TRBV6-3; TRBD2 agrees at 9 bases. The J segment lost 0 bases and the V segment lost 2 bases, leaving 11 bases of the junction unmatched. The length of the CDR3 is 18 residues. Germline loops: CDR1 MNHEY, CDR2 SVGEGT. CDR3 coding DNA: TGTGCCAGCAGTTACCAACGGCGAGCGGGGGGCCCCTCCTACGAGCAGTACTTC. Protein sequence: CASSYQRRAGGPSYEQYF.

The gene calls are TRBV5-1 and TRBJ2-7; tentative D call: TRBD1 (6 bases). Trimming shortened V by 10 bases and J by 3 bases, and 11 bases separated the two germline ends. The CDR3 loop spans 11 amino acids. The V gene's germline CDR1 is SGHRS and CDR2 YFSETQ. Here the CDR3 DNA reads TGCGCCTCGAAGACAGGCTACGAGCAGTACTTC. Translation: CASKTGYEQYF.

This clone came up once. The chain combines TRBV28 with TRBJ1-3, with D hard to call. This CDR3 comprises 12 residues. Trimming removed 7 bases at V and 4 bases at J, with 8 bases between. Germline V gene lookup returns CDR1 MDHEN and CDR2 SYDVKM. The CDR3 DNA sequence: TGTGCCAGCAACACAGAGGGAAACACCATATATTTT. Translation: CASNTEGNTIYF.

This rearrangement joins TRBV6-2 or TRBV6-3 to TRBJ1-2, with D perhaps TRBD1 (6 bases). Germline V gene sequence: CDR1 MNHEY, CDR2 SVGEGT. The CDR3 spans 15 residues. The V end lost 2 bases, the J end lost 2 bases, and 12 bases lay between the germline ends. DNA of the CDR3: TGTGCCAGCAGTTACCCAGACAGGAACAACTATGGCTACACCTTC. Encoded protein: CASSYPDRNNYGYTF.

This clone has a single count. The J gene is TRBJ1-2, the V gene TRBV12-3 or TRBV12-4; D unclear. The CDR3 is 13 residues long. The V end was cut by 3 bases, the J end by 10 bases, with 15 bases between. CDR3 sequence: CASSFGDVMPYTF. The CDR3 DNA reads TGTGCCAGCAGTTTCGGAGATGTTATGCCCTACACCTTC.

The chain recombines TRBV6-5 with TRBJ1-1; D unclear. V was trimmed by 7 bases and J by 7 bases, leaving 16 bases between them. This CDR3 is built from 13 residues. Germline-derived CDR1 and CDR2 are MNHEY and SVGAGI. The CDR3 spells CASTPGSGLEAFF. CDR3 nucleotides: TGTGCCAGCACTCCAGGCTCAGGCCTTGAAGCTTTCTTT.

The chain combines TRBV2 with TRBJ1-3; D not resolved. The CDR3 loop spans 12 amino acids. V was trimmed by 6 bases and J by 4 bases, leaving 7 bases between them. Germline V gene data show CDR1 as SNHLY and CDR2 as FYNNEI. In DNA form, the CDR3 reads TGTGCCAGCAGCCCAGCGGGAAACACCATATATTTT. It codes for CASSPAGNTIYF. Together with reference TRBV2 and TRBJ1-3, the CDR3 gives the full variable domain: EPEVTQTPSHQVTQMGQEVILRCVPISNHLYFYWYRQILGQKVEFLVSFYNNEISEKSEIFDDQFSVERPDGSNFTLKIRSTKLEDSAMYFCASSPAGNTIYFGEGSWLTVV.

This chain joins TRBV7-2 and TRBJ1-6; D remains unclear. Germline V lookup: CDR1 SGHTA, CDR2 FQGNSA. V lost 0 bases and J 7 bases, leaving 4 bases between the germline ends. The CDR3 contains 13 residues. Here the CDR3 reads CASSLARNSPLHF. As DNA, the CDR3 is TGTGCCAGCAGCTTAGCGCGGAATTCACCCCTCCACTTT.

This clone was observed a single time. V usage is TRBV3-1 (or the pseudogene TRBV3-2) and J usage is TRBJ1-3; 7 bases fit TRBD1. CDR3 length: 14 residues. Germline V gene lookup returns CDR1 LGHDT and CDR2 YNNKEL (reference sequence). J was trimmed by 9 bases and V by 0 bases; bases with no gene match: 5. CDR3 bases: TGTGCCAGCAGCCAAGAGGGCCGGACAGGCACCATATATTTT. It specifies CASSQEGRTGTIYF.

This clone was observed a handful of times. The chain couples TRBV21-1 to TRBJ2-7; TRBD1 is the table's D call and was not checked against the DNA. TRBV21-1 has pseudogene status. The CDR3 extends over 16 amino acids. For the CDR3, the DNA is TGTGCCAGCAGCAAATTAGCCCATACAGGGGACTACGAGCAGTACTTC. Translating it yields CASSKLAHTGDYEQYF.

The CDR3 loop reads CASSIGPNTEAFF. CDR3 sequence (DNA): TGTGCCAGTAGTATAGGGCCGAACACTGAAGCTTTCTTT. This chain links TRBV19 with TRBJ1-1; D unclear. The germline V gene has CDR1 LNHDA and CDR2 SQIVND (reference sequence). V lost 1 base and J lost 1, with 4 bases in between. The CDR3 has 13 residues.

This chain connects TRBV6-6 to TRBJ1-6, with a weak D call TRBD1 (6 bases). The CDR3 sequence is 15 residues long. V dropped 3 bases and J dropped 3 bases, with 9 bases sitting between them. Germline V gives CDR1 MNHNY, CDR2 SVGAGI (reference sequence). The DNA of the CDR3 is TGTGCCAGCAGTTATGAAGGGGGCTATAATTCACCCCTCCACTTT. It specifies CASSYEGGYNSPLHF.